The entry below gives a single TCR beta chain sequence along with its context. Germline CDR1 MNHEY, CDR2 SMNVEV (reference sequence). The CDR3 loop spans 12 amino acids. V was shortened by 8 bases and J by 4 bases, with 11 bases between the two germline ends. Described time point: cycle 4 day 1 (C4D1), after six to seven weeks of nivolumab. Each and every patient relapsed after autologous stem cell transplantation, and patients got differing brentuximab vedotin exposure. This record belongs to a study of PD-1 blockade in classical Hodgkin lymphoma. Method: immunoSEQ multiplex PCR; TCRdb's copy keeps in-frame clones and lacks some. Counted here are 20,000 to 25,000 clones, approximately 80% occurring once; the ten biggest clones make up 7.2%.

Sample: peripheral blood mononuclear cells (PBMCs), taken before the fourth cycle of nivolumab. This TCR was recovered from a human donor with classical Hodgkin lymphoma. The chain recombines TRBV27 with TRBJ1-1; D is perhaps TRBD1 (5 bases). The CDR3 DNA is TGTGCCAGCTTATCGGGGGGCACTGAAGCTTTCTTT. Its translation is CASLSGGTEAFF.